One and the same sample provided the 18 T cell receptor beta chains below, sequenced in a study of STAT3 mutations in large granular lymphocyte leukemia. Study-wide results and limits: Every T-LGLL patient had at least one immunodominant TCRbeta clonotype.

These TCRs' antigens remain unknown. The method was immunoSEQ multiplex PCR; TCRdb's version includes in-frame clones alone and lacks a portion of them. This sample has about 15,000 clones, with roughly 90% found just once. What was sequenced was peripheral blood mononuclear cells. The receptors here all came from a man in his forties with T-cell large granular lymphocyte leukemia. Some clones in this sample may be carry-over from other donors' samples.

The table lists this clone with a count of one. The chain recombines TRBV5-1 with TRBJ2-1; TRBD2 matches 7 bases. Unmatched junction bases numbered 6, after V lost 8 bases and J lost 10 bases. CDR3 size: 11 residues. Germline assignment: CDR1 SGHRS and CDR2 YFSETQ. CDR3 in DNA: TGCGCCAGTCTAGCGGCGGGGGAGCAGTTCTTC. Encoded protein: CASLAAGEQFF.

The CDR3 coding sequence is TGTGCCAGCAGCTTATTACTAGCGTTACAAGAGACCCAGTACTTC. Translating it yields CASSLLLALQETQYF. The chain employs TRBV7-9 and TRBJ2-5, with 7 bases identical to TRBD2. The CDR3 spans 15 residues. The germline V gene has CDR1 SEHNR and CDR2 FQNEAQ (reference sequence). V gave up 2 bases and J gave up 2 bases; unmatched junction bases: 5.

The chain has TRBV19 and TRBJ2-7; TRBD1 agrees at 12 bases. Trimming took 7 bases from V and 2 from J; bases not matched to a gene: 6. The CDR3 is made up of 15 amino acids. Germline CDR1 reads LNHDA; CDR2 reads SQIVND (reference sequence). The CDR3 region is CASTPGQGAAYEQYF. DNA of the CDR3: TGTGCCAGTACCCCGGGACAGGGGGCAGCCTACGAGCAGTACTTC.

This clone is deemed medium-sized (0.01 to 0.1%). The rearrangement uses TRBV19 and TRBJ1-5, with 7 bases lining up with TRBD1. The CDR3 loop spans 13 amino acids. The V and J ends lost 6 bases and 11 bases, in that order; junction bases with no gene match: 10. The germline CDR1 and CDR2 sequences are LNHDA and SQIVND (reference sequence). DNA of the CDR3: TGTGCCAGTAGGGGCGGGGCAGGGGGATCCCAGCATTTT. It codes for CASRGGAGGSQHF.

The V gene is TRBV7-9, the J gene TRBJ2-1; 9 bases are shared with TRBD1. J gave up 7 bases and V 6 bases, and 7 bases lay outside the gene matches. In germline, CDR1 is SEHNR, CDR2 FQNEAQ (reference sequence). The CDR3 has 14 amino acids. CDR3: CASRSGQGVNEQFF. CDR3 coding DNA: TGTGCCAGCAGGTCGGGACAGGGTGTGAATGAGCAGTTCTTC. Drawing the rest from reference TRBV7-9 and TRBJ2-1, the complete variable domain is DTGVSQNPRHKITKRGQNVTFRCDPISEHNRLYWYRQTLGQGPEFLTYFQNEAQLEKSRLLSDRFSAERPKGSFSTLEIQRTEQGDSAMYLCASRSGQGVNEQFFGPGTRLTVL.

The chain recombines TRBV7-9 with TRBJ1-1; no definite D call. The ends were cut back, 7 bases at V and 3 bases at J, with 6 bases in the middle. The CDR3 is 11 amino acids. Germline lookup yields CDR1 SEHNR and CDR2 FQNEAQ (reference sequence). The CDR3 region is CASTLDTEAFF. The CDR3, as DNA: TGTGCCAGCACCCTCGACACTGAAGCTTTCTTT.

The CDR3 bases are TGTGCCAGCTCACCGCCGGGGGTCAGGGGAGGCTCACCCCTCCACTTT. Translation gives CASSPPGVRGGSPLHF. This rearrangement joins TRBV18 to TRBJ1-6, with a possible D match to TRBD1 (6 bases). Trimming cost V 3 bases and J 10 bases, with 19 bases left between them. The length of the CDR3 is 16 residues. CDR1 is KGHSH, CDR2 LQKENI, per germline.

V usage is TRBV30 and J usage is TRBJ1-5, with 8 bases fitting TRBD1. CDR3 size: 14 residues. V was clipped by 3 bases and J by 5 bases; unmatched bases: 6. Germline V gene data show CDR1 as GTSNPN and CDR2 as SVGIG (reference sequence). The CDR3 nucleotides read TGTGCCTGGAGCCGCGGACAGGGAGATCAGCCCCAGCATTTT. As protein: CAWSRGQGDQPQHF.

The rearrangement uses TRBV10-3 and TRBJ2-3, with D maybe TRBD2 (7 bases). CDR1 and CDR2 (germline): ENHRY, SYGVKD. The CDR3 is made up of 13 amino acids. The ends were cut back, 11 bases at V and 2 bases at J, with 14 bases in the middle. Here the CDR3 reads CALQAGATDTQYF. The CDR3 coding sequence is TGTGCCCTCCAGGCGGGGGCCACAGATACGCAGTATTTT.

The V call is TRBV6-6, the J call TRBJ1-1, with D tentatively TRBD1 (5 bases). This CDR3 spans 14 amino acids. Trimming shortened V by 4 bases and J by 0 bases, and 9 bases separated the two germline ends. Germline values: CDR1 MNHNY, CDR2 SVGAGI (reference sequence). CDR3 residues: CASSWGSVNTEAFF. The CDR3 coding sequence is TGTGCCAGCAGTTGGGGGAGCGTGAACACTGAAGCTTTCTTT.

This clone is a singleton in its sample. The chain uses TRBV5-1 and TRBJ1-1; possible D gene TRBD1, 6 bases. V lost 3 bases and J lost 10, with 10 bases in between. Germline values: CDR1 SGHRS, CDR2 YFSETQ. The CDR3 runs 11 residues. DNA for the CDR3: TGCGCCAGCAGCTCACAGGGTATAGCTTTCTTT. This sequence encodes CASSSQGIAFF. The full variable domain, rest sourced from reference TRBV5-1 and TRBJ1-1, is KAGVTQTPRYLIKTRGQQVTLSCSPISGHRSVSWYQQTPGQGLQFLFEYFSETQRNKGNFPGRFSGRQFSNSRSEMNVSTLELGDSALYLCASSSQGIAFFGQGTRLTVV.

The gene calls are TRBV13 and TRBJ2-7; D uncertain. The germline V and J ends were trimmed by 6 bases and 0 bases, with 6 bases remaining between them. Germline V CDR1 and CDR2: PRHDT, FYEKMQ (reference sequence). This CDR3 has 12 residues. Written as DNA, the CDR3 is TGTGCCAGCAGTATAACCTCCTACGAGCAGTACTTC. This translates into CASSITSYEQYF.

The gene calls are TRBV7-9 and TRBJ2-7; TRBD2 matches at 7 bases. Trimming took 7 bases from V and 1 from J; bases not matched to a gene: 7. The CDR3 length is 14 residues. Germline CDR1 and CDR2: SEHNR and FQNEAQ (reference sequence). The CDR3 DNA follows: TGTGCCAGCACCTGGAGCGGGGAGTCCTACGAGCAGTACTTC. This codes for CASTWSGESYEQYF.

The chain has TRBV7-2 and TRBJ2-2; no clear D. V lost 1 base to trimming and J lost 4 bases, with 10 bases between them. Germline V CDR1 and CDR2: SGHTA, FQGNSA. CDR3 length: 15 residues. The CDR3 DNA follows: TGTGCCAGCAGCTTAGTACTGGGTTCCACCGGGGAGCTGTTTTTT. It specifies CASSLVLGSTGELFF. Looking up the rest from reference TRBV7-2 and TRBJ2-2 gives the full variable domain: GAGVSQSPSNKVTEKGKDVELRCDPISGHTALYWYRQSLGQGLEFLIYFQGNSAPDKSGLPSDRFSAERTGGSVSTLTIQRTQQEDSAVYLCASSLVLGSTGELFFGEGSRLTVL.

This chain joins TRBV4-1 and TRBJ1-1, with 12 bases identical to TRBD1. CDR1 is MGHRA, CDR2 YSYEKL, per germline. J was trimmed by 4 bases and V by 6 bases; bases with no gene match: 0. The CDR3 has 13 residues. CDR3 in amino acids: CASRGQGATEAFF. The DNA of the CDR3 is TGCGCCAGCAGGGGACAGGGGGCCACTGAAGCTTTCTTT.

The chain combines TRBV15 with TRBJ2-5; no definite D call. The germline V and J ends were trimmed by 0 bases and 10 bases, with 15 bases remaining between them. CDR3 length: 14 amino acids. CDR1 is LNHNV and CDR2 is YYDKDF in the germline V gene (reference sequence). CDR3 amino acids: CATSRDIWATDQYF. As DNA, the CDR3 is TGTGCCACCAGCAGAGATATATGGGCCACAGACCAGTACTTC.

The rearrangement uses TRBV4-1 and TRBJ1-5, with unresolved D. Trimming pared 0 bases from V and 0 bases from J, leaving 9 bases between. The CDR3 is 16 amino acids. Germline CDR1 is MGHRA and CDR2 is YSYEKL. CDR3 amino acids: CASSQEATYSNQPQHF. The CDR3 DNA follows: TGCGCCAGCAGCCAAGAAGCAACTTATAGCAATCAGCCCCAGCATTTT.

V gene TRBV5-4 combines with J gene TRBJ1-2; 10 nucleotides match TRBD1. Germline V gives CDR1 SGHNT, CDR2 YYREEE (reference sequence). The CDR3 totals 14 residues. J was trimmed by 6 bases and V by 4 bases; bases with no gene match: 6. The chain's CDR3 is CASSTVGQGNGYTF. CDR3 DNA: TGTGCCAGCAGCACCGTGGGACAGGGGAATGGCTACACCTTC.